Listed here is a single T cell receptor beta chain. Its target antigen remains unknown. There are no base qualities to consult, and no much larger clone falls within one base. These data belong to a study of blood T cell repertoires in COVID-19 (TCRdb year 2020). Some background on the complete study: Collaborator samples came from the United States, Italy and Spain and covered acute and convalescent phases of COVID-19. The material from the prospective study consisted of cDNA or gDNA derived from T cells, B-cell-depleted T cells, or PBMCs. The dataset comprised deeply sampled blood TCRbeta repertoires from subjects exposed to, actively infected with, or recovered from COVID-19. The repertoires were released in a freely available public database meant as a resource for research on the immune response to SARS-CoV-2. Samples were obtained from the ongoing ImmuneRACE study (first 160 participants) and from about 1,300 subjects provided by 6 global collaborators. Nearly every sample came with metadata listing a de-identified subject ID, COVID-19 status, age in years and sex. Where available, HLA class I and class II types were obtained from metadata supplied by the sample provider rather than from assay-based typing. What the work shows at the level of the full study, not this receptor alone: The quantity of clinical and demographic metadata differed by source and by participant and was supplied without curation.

The immunoSEQ Assay, a bias-controlled multiplex PCR, was used to amplify TCRbeta CDR3 regions from genomic DNA. The original pipeline was this. The number of nucleated cells in each sample was estimated from the amplification of reference gene primers within the assay. To quantify the absolute abundance of each unique TCRbeta CDR3 rearrangement, sequence reads were collapsed and filtered. Productive Simpson clonality was computed per sample as the square root of Simpson's diversity index over productive rearrangements. TCRdb took over this immuneACCESS table, retaining in-frame rearrangements with V and J assigned. Such tables are incomplete; in checked studies, under half of the missing clones stem from an unresolved V gene, and the remainder is unexplained. For V, J and clone size, that table is used; D and trimming come from the DNA. The sample contains more than 80,000 clones, about four fifths of them found a single time. Clones ranked in the top ten supply around 15% of the sample.

Each collaborating institution followed its own protocols to collect whole blood in K2EDTA tubes. For TCRbeta analysis, collaborators shipped samples as frozen whole blood, isolated PBMCs, or DNA extracted from either of those sample types. Sequencing was done on a sample of peripheral blood. This TCR was sampled from a woman aged 60 to 75 with acute or convalescent COVID-19.

The CDR3 protein sequence reads: CASRSSGGTEAFF. The DNA reads as follows: TGTGCCAGCAGGTCTTCGGGGGGGACTGAAGCTTTCTTT. The V and J segments used are TRBV2 and TRBJ1-1; the D gene is perhaps TRBD1, on 5 matching bases. V is shortened by 6 bases, J by 5 bases, and the region joining them spans 13 bases. The germline V gene sets CDR1 to SNHLY and CDR2 to FYNNEI. The CDR3 holds 13 amino acids from the cysteine to the phenylalanine. Only CDR3 DNA remains: 39 bases, in frame from the first base.